This T cell receptor (beta chain) was found in a study of cytomegalovirus exposure and HLA in healthy donors. V dropped 0 bases and J dropped 5 bases, with 10 bases sitting between them. CDR1 MNHEY and CDR2 SVGAGI come from the germline V gene. The CDR3 covers 14 residues. As regards this clone: Its antigen remains unidentified.

Primers for the PCR totalled 60 Vbeta and 13 Jbeta. Measured with immunoSEQ multiplex PCR; TCRdb has only the in-frame clones, and not every one. The table records 150,000 to 200,000 clones, more than 80% of them present only once. Study-level results: A reported reduction in N-insertions relative to the approximately 670-donor mean was seen in an Asian-associated ancestry cluster in a later analysis. HLA allele associations emerged for roughly 17,000 TCR beta sequences in a later analysis, at 0.05 false discovery rate. It was about 150 TCR beta chains that were listed as cytomegalovirus-associated.

This receptor was identified in a young man in good health and CMV-seronegative. The sequencing sample was made of PBMCs. The chain is built from TRBV6-5 and TRBJ2-5; tentative D call: TRBD1 (6 bases). The CDR3 sequence is CASSYSGQRETQYF. The CDR3 DNA follows: TGTGCCAGCAGTTACTCGGGACAAAGGGAGACCCAGTACTTC.